This is a list of T cell receptor beta chains from one sample in a study of T-cell memory formation after mild COVID-19. TCRdb recomputed calls from the 5' RACE reads with MiXCR, one row per CDR3 protein. The sample shows around 440,000 distinct CDR3 sequences, around a sixth of them seen only once. The sequencing input was PBMCs or a T cell subset sorted from them (not recorded which). These receptor sequences come from an adult woman who had mild COVID-19 (a few samples of this study predate the infection). Cell type and time point are not known. The CDR3 runs from the conserved cysteine through the conserved F or W. Each record gives: J gene, D gene, clone size, V gene, CDR3 protein, CDR3 DNA. D genes are given only for firm matches. A row's size may be missing; if present it is once, few, many or a size class.

TRBJ2-7 | TRBD2 | NA | TRBV4-3 | CASSQVGAGESYEQYF | TGCGCCAGCAGCCAAGTCGGAGCGGGAGAATCCTACGAGCAGTACTTC
TRBJ2-7 | TRBD2 | NA | TRBV3-1 | CASSPGAGWYEQYF | TGTGCCAGCAGCCCAGGAGCGGGGTGGTACGAGCAGTACTTC
TRBJ2-6 | NA | NA | TRBV6-4 | CASSDEGSGANVLTF | TGTGCCAGCAGTGACGAGGGCTCCGGGGCCAACGTCCTGACTTTC
TRBJ2-7 | NA | few | TRBV5-1 | CASSLGKLNSYEQYF | TGCGCCAGCAGCTTGGGTAAGCTAAACTCCTACGAGCAGTACTTC
TRBJ2-2 | TRBD1 | NA | TRBV7-6 | CASSPQGALNTGELFF | TGTGCCAGCAGCCCACAGGGGGCATTGAACACCGGGGAGCTGTTTTTT
TRBJ2-1 | TRBD1 | few | TRBV24-1 | CATTSGGQGNNEQFF | TGTGCCACCACCTCAGGGGGACAGGGAAACAATGAGCAGTTCTTC
TRBJ1-2 | NA | few | TRBV7-6 | CASSLDADYYGYTF | TGTGCCAGCAGCTTAGATGCGGATTACTATGGCTACACCTTC
TRBJ2-2 | TRBD2 | few | TRBV12-3/TRBV12-4 | CASSRLAGENTGELFF | TGTGCCAGTAGTAGGTTAGCGGGGGAGAACACCGGGGAGCTGTTTTTT
TRBJ1-1 | NA | few | TRBV5-8 | CASSPARLMNTEAFF | TGTGCCAGCAGCCCGGCGAGGCTGATGAACACTGAAGCTTTCTTT
TRBJ2-7 | TRBD2 | NA | TRBV30 | CAWNFPGLAYEQYF | TGTGCCTGGAATTTTCCGGGACTAGCATACGAGCAGTACTTC
TRBJ2-1 | NA | few | TRBV5-6 | CASSLPGVYNNEQFF | TGTGCCAGCAGCCTCCCCGGGGTATATAACAATGAGCAGTTCTTC
TRBJ2-1 | TRBD2 | few | TRBV27 | CASSSGLAVSNEQFF | TGTGCCAGCAGTTCGGGACTAGCGGTTAGCAATGAGCAGTTCTTC